The 29 T cell receptor beta chains below come from one sample, sequenced in a study of PD-1 blockade in classical Hodgkin lymphoma. Here immunoSEQ multiplex PCR was the method, and the copy in TCRdb shows in-frame clones only, minus some. The sample holds about 8,000 clones, roughly three quarters seen once. No patient escaped relapse after autologous stem cell transplantation, and brentuximab vedotin exposure varied. Purification of CD4+ T cells from thawed PBMCs was achieved by magnetic negative selection. This sample comprised CD4+ T cells from blood, obtained at baseline. The receptors derive from a human donor with classical Hodgkin lymphoma.

This rearrangement joins TRBV7-3 to TRBJ2-5; 9 bases match TRBD1. The V gene's germline CDR1 is SGHTA and CDR2 FQGTGA. Unmatched junction bases numbered 6, after V lost 2 bases and J lost 5 bases. CDR3 length: 15 amino acids. The CDR3 protein is CASSLGDRDVETQYF. Here the CDR3 DNA reads TGTGCCAGCAGCTTAGGGGACAGGGACGTTGAGACCCAGTACTTC.

The table lists this clone with a count of one. The chain recombines TRBV25-1 with TRBJ1-1; 8 nucleotides agree with TRBD1. Germline CDR1 reads MGHDK; CDR2 reads SYGVNS. J was trimmed by 11 bases and V by 1 base; bases with no gene match: 9. This CDR3 has 14 amino acids. CDR3 in amino acids: CASSESRHRGEAFF. DNA for the CDR3: TGTGCCAGCAGTGAATCCCGCCACAGGGGGGAGGCTTTCTTT. Looking up the rest from reference TRBV25-1 and TRBJ1-1 gives the full variable domain: EADIYQTPRYLVIGTGKKITLECSQTMGHDKMYWYQQDPGMELHLIHYSYGVNSTEKGDLSSESTVSRIRTEHFPLTLESARPSHTSQYLCASSESRHRGEAFFGQGTRLTVV.

The chain is built from TRBV5-1 and TRBJ2-7, with 9 bases that match TRBD1. CDR1 is SGHRS, CDR2 YFSETQ, per germline. V lost 5 bases to trimming and J lost 3 bases; unmatched junction nucleotides: 6. The CDR3 contains 14 residues. Written as DNA, the CDR3 is TGCGCCAGCAGGCCGGGGACAGGGATCTACGAGCAGTACTTC. It specifies CASRPGTGIYEQYF.

The chain is built from TRBV19 and TRBJ2-1, with TRBD2 matching over 14 bases. Germline CDR1 reads LNHDA; CDR2 reads SQIVND (reference sequence). V lost 0 bases to trimming and J lost 4 bases; unmatched junction nucleotides: 11. This CDR3 spans 20 amino acids. Here the CDR3 reads CASSIDAPGLAGANYNEQFF. CDR3 bases: TGTGCCAGTAGTATAGATGCCCCGGGACTAGCGGGAGCCAATTACAATGAGCAGTTCTTC. The variable domain in full, with the rest retrieved from reference TRBV19 and TRBJ2-1, is DGGITQSPKYLFRKEGQNVTLSCEQNLNHDAMYWYRQDPGQGLRLIYYSQIVNDFQKGDIAEGYSVSREKKESFPLTVTSAQKNPTAFYLCASSIDAPGLAGANYNEQFFGPGTRLTVL.

The chain combines TRBV4-3 with TRBJ1-2; D gene uncertain. The CDR3 is made up of 12 amino acids. V was clipped by 2 bases and J by 8 bases, with 9 bases between them. Germline V lookup: CDR1 LGHNA, CDR2 YSLEER. CDR3 loop: CASSQLSRGYTF. The DNA of the CDR3 is TGCGCCAGCAGCCAACTATCTAGAGGCTACACCTTC.

The table lists this clone with a few counts. This sequence joins TRBV30 and TRBJ1-2; a weak D match, TRBD1 (5 bases). V lost 2 bases, J lost 7 bases, and 17 bases lay in between. Germline values: CDR1 GTSNPN, CDR2 SVGIG (reference sequence). This CDR3 comprises 14 residues. CDR3 sequence reads: CAWSPLVRVSGYTF. The CDR3 DNA is TGTGCCTGGAGTCCCCTGGTCAGGGTGTCTGGCTACACCTTC.

This sequence joins TRBV7-2 and TRBJ1-2; D ambiguous. The ends were cut back, 2 bases at V and 2 bases at J, with 9 bases in the middle. The CDR3 covers 14 residues. CDR1 and CDR2 from the germline V gene are SGHTA and FQGNSA. The CDR3 loop is CASSLNGVNYGYTF. The CDR3 nucleotides read TGTGCCAGCAGCTTAAATGGGGTAAACTATGGCTACACCTTC.

The V gene is TRBV7-2, the J gene TRBJ2-1, with a tentative D call TRBD1 (6 bases). The CDR3 is 15 residues long. The germline CDR1 and CDR2 sequences are SGHTA and FQGNSA. V shed 1 base and J shed 2 bases, with 9 bases lying between them. CDR3 sequence: CASSLVWGPYNEQFF. The DNA of the CDR3 is TGTGCCAGCAGCTTAGTTTGGGGGCCCTACAATGAGCAGTTCTTC.

This chain uses TRBV11-1 with TRBJ2-6; no reliable D call. Looked up from germline, CDR1 is SGHAT and CDR2 is FQDESV (reference sequence). Trimming shortened V by 5 bases and J by 0 bases, and 8 bases separated the two germline ends. The CDR3 runs 15 residues. Here the CDR3 reads CASSPGDSGANVLTF. DNA for the CDR3: TGTGCCAGCAGCCCCGGAGACTCTGGGGCCAACGTCCTGACTTTC. Complete variable domain (other parts from reference TRBV11-1 and TRBJ2-6): EAEVAQSPRYKITEKSQAVAFWCDPISGHATLYWYRQILGQGPELLVQFQDESVVDDSQLPKDRFSAERLKGVDSTLKIQPAELGDSAMYLCASSPGDSGANVLTFGAGSRLTVL.

The chain joins TRBV11-3 to TRBJ2-7, with D possibly TRBD2 on 6 matching bases. CDR3 length: 15 residues. Looked up from germline, CDR1 is SGHNT and CDR2 is YENEEA. Trimming stripped 4 bases from V and 4 bases from J, with 17 bases between. The CDR3 protein is CASSYSGDRLYEQYF. The CDR3 DNA reads TGTGCCAGCAGCTATTCGGGGGATCGCTTATACGAGCAGTACTTC. Drawing the rest from reference TRBV11-3 and TRBJ2-7, the complete variable domain is EAGVVQSPRYKIIEKKQPVAFWCNPISGHNTLYWYLQNLGQGPELLIRYENEEAVDDSQLPKDRFSAERLKGVDSTLKIQPAELGDSAVYLCASSYSGDRLYEQYFGPGTRLTVT.

The CDR3 sequence: CASSLGGLRATDTQYF. The CDR3 DNA sequence: TGTGCCAGCAGCTTGGGGGGGCTGAGGGCCACAGATACGCAGTATTTT. The chain has TRBV7-2 and TRBJ2-3; a possible D gene is TRBD2 (7 bases). Trimming removed 3 bases at V and 2 bases at J, with 15 bases between. The CDR3 covers 16 residues. Looked up from germline, CDR1 is SGHTA and CDR2 is FQGNSA.

The chain joins TRBV30 to TRBJ2-3, with 11 bases fitting TRBD2. Germline V gives CDR1 GTSNPN, CDR2 SVGIG (reference sequence). The ends lost 2 bases at V and 1 base at J; junction bases unmatched: 5. The length of the CDR3 is 16 residues. This chain's CDR3 is CAWSPSLAGGTDTQYF. The CDR3 DNA sequence: TGTGCCTGGAGTCCTTCACTAGCGGGGGGCACAGATACGCAGTATTTT.

The chain carries TRBV2 and TRBJ2-7; D remains ambiguous. The CDR3 has 13 amino acids. Germline CDR1 is SNHLY and CDR2 is FYNNEI. V shed 7 bases and J shed 6 bases, with 16 bases lying between them. The CDR3 DNA reads as TGTGCCAGCACGTTCGCTGGGTTGGGCGAGCAGTACTTC. Protein: CASTFAGLGEQYF.

This clone was observed a handful of times. This rearrangement joins TRBV14 to TRBJ2-3; no firm D call. V was trimmed by 1 base and J by 7 bases, leaving 18 bases between them. Germline V gives CDR1 SGHDN, CDR2 FVKESK. The CDR3 extends over 16 amino acids. The CDR3, as DNA: TGTGCCAGCAGCCAAGGTGGCAGTCTGCCGCTTAATACGCAGTATTTT. Amino acids: CASSQGGSLPLNTQYF.

The rearrangement uses TRBV5-1 and TRBJ2-1; D ambiguous. The CDR3 runs 13 residues. Germline loops: CDR1 SGHRS, CDR2 YFSETQ. Trimming cost V 4 bases and J 7 bases, with 12 bases left between them. This CDR3 is CASSALAGNEQFF. As DNA, the CDR3 is TGCGCCAGCAGCGCTTTGGCTGGTAATGAGCAGTTCTTC. The full variable domain, completed using reference TRBV5-1 and TRBJ2-1, is KAGVTQTPRYLIKTRGQQVTLSCSPISGHRSVSWYQQTPGQGLQFLFEYFSETQRNKGNFPGRFSGRQFSNSRSEMNVSTLELGDSALYLCASSALAGNEQFFGPGTRLTVL.

The rearrangement joins TRBV2 to TRBJ2-5; no clear D gene. Trimming pared 4 bases from V and 3 bases from J, leaving 3 bases between. The CDR3 is made up of 11 amino acids. The germline CDR1 and CDR2 sequences are SNHLY and FYNNEI. The CDR3 sequence is CASSGEETQYF. For the CDR3, the DNA is TGTGCCAGCAGTGGAGAAGAGACCCAGTACTTC.

V and J are TRBV19 and TRBJ1-5, with 7 bases matching TRBD1. J gave up 6 bases and V 7 bases, and 9 bases lay outside the gene matches. The germline gives CDR1 LNHDA, CDR2 SQIVND (reference sequence). This CDR3 has 14 residues. The DNA of the CDR3 is TGTGCCAGTACCCCAGGGACAGCGGGTCAGCCCCAGCATTTT. It encodes CASTPGTAGQPQHF. Together with reference TRBV19 and TRBJ1-5, the CDR3 gives the full variable domain: DGGITQSPKYLFRKEGQNVTLSCEQNLNHDAMYWYRQDPGQGLRLIYYSQIVNDFQKGDIAEGYSVSREKKESFPLTVTSAQKNPTAFYLCASTPGTAGQPQHFGDGTRLSIL.

The chain has TRBV28 and TRBJ1-6; 8 bases map to TRBD1. Trimming took 6 bases from V and 6 from J; bases not matched to a gene: 4. The CDR3 loop spans 14 amino acids. The germline gives CDR1 MDHEN, CDR2 SYDVKM. The CDR3 DNA is TGTGCCAGCAGCCCAGGACAGGGTAATTCACCCCTCCACTTT. Translated, it gives CASSPGQGNSPLHF.

The chain recombines TRBV28 with TRBJ2-2, with TRBD2 identical over 8 bases. The V segment lost 6 bases and the J segment 4 bases; nucleotides outside the gene matches: 7. The CDR3 has 15 residues. Germline values: CDR1 MDHEN, CDR2 SYDVKM. CDR3 nucleotides: TGTGCCAGCAGAAAAGCGGGAGAAAGCACCGGGGAGCTGTTTTTT. It yields the protein CASRKAGESTGELFF.

Only a few counts were recorded for this clone. The chain is built from TRBV19 and TRBJ1-3; maybe TRBD1 (5 bases). Between the trimmed V and J ends, which lost 5 bases and 0 bases, there was a span of 14 bases. The CDR3 has 16 amino acids. CDR1 LNHDA and CDR2 SQIVND come from the germline V gene (reference sequence). This chain's CDR3 is CASSPQGRSSGNTIYF. CDR3 DNA: TGTGCCAGTAGTCCTCAGGGACGGAGCTCTGGAAACACCATATATTTT.

The chain links TRBV11-1 to TRBJ2-5; 7 bases line up with TRBD1. The germline V gene encodes CDR1 SGHAT and CDR2 FQDESV (reference sequence). With V trimmed by 2 bases and J by 5 bases, 11 bases remained unmatched. The CDR3 totals 16 residues. CDR3 sequence: CASSLKTGSKRETQYF. The CDR3 DNA reads TGTGCCAGCAGCTTAAAGACAGGGAGCAAGCGGGAGACCCAGTACTTC.

This clone was seen once. The V call is TRBV6-5, the J call TRBJ2-3, with D tentatively TRBD1 or TRBD2 (5 bases each). Trimming shortened V by 6 bases and J by 9 bases, and 16 bases separated the two germline ends. CDR1 MNHEY and CDR2 SVGAGI come from the germline V gene. The CDR3 consists of 13 residues. CDR3 loop: CASSLTARATQYF. CDR3 bases: TGTGCCAGCAGCCTGACAGCGAGGGCCACGCAGTATTTT.

This chain connects TRBV7-9 to TRBJ2-3; the match to TRBD2 covers 11 bases. Germline CDR1 reads SEHNR; CDR2 reads FQNEAQ (reference sequence). Trimming took 5 bases from V and 4 from J; bases not matched to a gene: 11. The CDR3 loop spans 17 amino acids. The CDR3 DNA sequence: TGTGCCAGCAGCCAACGTCGGCTAGCGGGGGGCCCAGATACGCAGTATTTT. Residues: CASSQRRLAGGPDTQYF.

The gene calls are TRBV21-1 and TRBJ1-2. TRBV21-1 is termed a pseudogene. The CDR3 runs to 16 residues. The CDR3 loop is CASSKALRGGEYGYTF. The DNA of the CDR3 is TGTGCCAGCAGCAAAGCGCTACGGGGGGGCGAGTATGGCTACACCTTC.

CDR3 loop: CAWSRGGGLGYGYTF. CDR3 DNA sequence: TGTGCCTGGAGTAGAGGAGGGGGGCTCGGCTATGGCTACACCTTC. V is TRBV30 and J is TRBJ1-2; a possible D gene is TRBD1 (6 bases). The CDR3 covers 15 residues. Germline V gives CDR1 GTSNPN, CDR2 SVGIG (reference sequence). Trimming took 2 bases from V and 4 from J, leaving 17 bases between them.

The rearrangement uses TRBV7-2 and TRBJ1-2; D unresolved. V was trimmed by 5 bases and J by 4 bases, leaving 8 bases between them. The CDR3 runs 12 residues. Germline V lookup: CDR1 SGHTA, CDR2 FQGNSA. Here the CDR3 reads CASSQQRYGYTF. The CDR3 DNA is TGTGCCAGCAGCCAACAGCGCTATGGCTACACCTTC.

In this sample, this clone turned up once. J is TRBJ2-6 and V is TRBV7-9, with TRBD2 as a possible D gene (7 bases). The germline CDR1 and CDR2 sequences are SEHNR and FQNEAQ (reference sequence). This CDR3 contains 13 residues. V shed 11 bases and J shed 4 bases, with 12 bases lying between them. CDR3 coding DNA: TGTGCCCCCGGGGGGCTAGGGGCCAACGTCCTGACTTTC. The encoded protein is CAPGGLGANVLTF.

The chain carries TRBV30 and TRBJ1-6; 9 positions match TRBD1. The length of the CDR3 is 13 residues. V gave up 3 bases and J gave up 9 bases; unmatched junction bases: 3. From germline, CDR1 is GTSNPN and CDR2 SVGIG (reference sequence). As DNA, the CDR3 is TGTGCCTGGAGGGGACAGGGAGGTTCACCCCTCCACTTT. It encodes CAWRGQGGSPLHF.

V usage is TRBV7-2 and J usage is TRBJ1-5, with D possibly matching TRBD1 (6 bases). The CDR3 length is 13 residues. Germline V gene data show CDR1 as SGHTA and CDR2 as FQGNSA. V was clipped by 6 bases and J by 6 bases, with 12 bases between them. The CDR3 sequence is CASSSNRVQPQHF. Written as DNA, the CDR3 is TGTGCCAGCAGTTCTAACAGGGTTCAGCCCCAGCATTTT.